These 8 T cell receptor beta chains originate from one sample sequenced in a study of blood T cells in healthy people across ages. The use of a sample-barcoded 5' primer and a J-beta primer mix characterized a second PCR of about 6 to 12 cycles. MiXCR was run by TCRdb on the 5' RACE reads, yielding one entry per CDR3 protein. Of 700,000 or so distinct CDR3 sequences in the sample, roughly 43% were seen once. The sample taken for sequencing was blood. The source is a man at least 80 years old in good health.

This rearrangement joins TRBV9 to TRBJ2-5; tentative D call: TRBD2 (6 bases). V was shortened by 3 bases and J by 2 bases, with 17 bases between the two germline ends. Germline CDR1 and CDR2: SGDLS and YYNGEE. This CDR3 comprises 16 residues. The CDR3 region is CASSARDSQRQETQYF. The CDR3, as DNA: TGTGCCAGCAGCGCACGGGACTCCCAGAGGCAAGAGACCCAGTACTTC.

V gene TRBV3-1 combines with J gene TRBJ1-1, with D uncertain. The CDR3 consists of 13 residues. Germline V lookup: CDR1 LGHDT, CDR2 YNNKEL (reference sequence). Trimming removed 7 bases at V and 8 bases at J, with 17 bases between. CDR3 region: CASMWRGYGEAFF. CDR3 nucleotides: TGTGCCAGCATGTGGCGGGGATACGGGGAAGCTTTCTTT.

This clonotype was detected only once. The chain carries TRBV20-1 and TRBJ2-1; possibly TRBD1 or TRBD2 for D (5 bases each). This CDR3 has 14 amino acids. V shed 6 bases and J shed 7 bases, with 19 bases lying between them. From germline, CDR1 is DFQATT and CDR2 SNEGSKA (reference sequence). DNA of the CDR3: TGCAGTGCCCTCTCCGGGGCGAGTATAAATGAGCAGTTCTTC. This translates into CSALSGASINEQFF.

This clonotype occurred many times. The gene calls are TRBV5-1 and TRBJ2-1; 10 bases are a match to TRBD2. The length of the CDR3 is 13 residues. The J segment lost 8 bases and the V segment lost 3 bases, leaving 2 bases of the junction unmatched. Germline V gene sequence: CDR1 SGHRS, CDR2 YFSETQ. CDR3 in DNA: TGCGCCAGCAGCTATGGGACTAGCGATGAGCAGTTCTTC. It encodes CASSYGTSDEQFF.

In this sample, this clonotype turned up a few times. The CDR3 DNA reads TGCGCCAGCAGTGAGTCGCCTAGCGGGACTTCCACAGATACGCAGTATTTT. This translates into CASSESPSGTSTDTQYF. The rearrangement joins TRBV10-1 to TRBJ2-3; 9 nucleotides line up with TRBD2. Germline loops: CDR1 WNHNN, CDR2 SYGVQD (reference sequence). This CDR3 is 17 amino acids long. With V trimmed by 0 bases and J by 2 bases, 6 bases remained unmatched.

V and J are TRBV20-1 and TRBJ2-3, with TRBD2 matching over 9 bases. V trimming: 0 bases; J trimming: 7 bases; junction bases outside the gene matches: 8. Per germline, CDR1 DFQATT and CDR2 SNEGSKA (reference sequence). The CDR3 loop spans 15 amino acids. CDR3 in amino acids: CSARDPSGNYNTQYF. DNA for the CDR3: TGCAGTGCTAGAGATCCTAGCGGGAACTATAATACGCAGTATTTT.

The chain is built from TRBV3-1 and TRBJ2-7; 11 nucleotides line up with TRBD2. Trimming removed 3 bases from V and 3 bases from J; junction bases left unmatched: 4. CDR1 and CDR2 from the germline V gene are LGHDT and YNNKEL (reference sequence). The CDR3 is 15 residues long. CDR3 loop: CASSQGLAEYYEQYF. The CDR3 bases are TGTGCCAGCAGCCAGGGACTAGCGGAGTACTACGAGCAGTACTTC.

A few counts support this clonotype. The CDR3 loop reads CASSQGIVRTGGSEQYF. CDR3 DNA sequence: TGTGCCAGCAGCCAAGGTATTGTGCGGACAGGGGGATCCGAGCAGTACTTC. The rearrangement links TRBV4-2 to TRBJ2-7, with 10 bases aligning to TRBD1. Germline CDR1 reads LGHNA; CDR2 reads YNFKEQ. The CDR3 contains 17 residues. J was trimmed by 6 bases and V by 1 base; bases with no gene match: 12.